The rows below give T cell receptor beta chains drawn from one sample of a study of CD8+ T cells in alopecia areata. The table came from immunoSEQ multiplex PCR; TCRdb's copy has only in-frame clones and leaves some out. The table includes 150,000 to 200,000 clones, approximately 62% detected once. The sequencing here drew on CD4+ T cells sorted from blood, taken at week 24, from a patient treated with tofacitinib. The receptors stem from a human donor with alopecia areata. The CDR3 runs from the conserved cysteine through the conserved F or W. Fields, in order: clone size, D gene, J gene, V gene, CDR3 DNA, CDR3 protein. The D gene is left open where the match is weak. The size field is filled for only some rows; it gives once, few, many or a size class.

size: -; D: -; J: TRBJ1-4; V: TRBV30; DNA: TGTGCCAGGACAGCGAATGAAAAACTGTTTTTT; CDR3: CARTANEKLFF
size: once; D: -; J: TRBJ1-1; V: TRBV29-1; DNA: TGCAGCGTTGGTGGGTTGAACACTGAAGCTTTCTTT; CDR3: CSVGGLNTEAFF
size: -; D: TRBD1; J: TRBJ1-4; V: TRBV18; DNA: TGTGCCAGCTCACAGGACAGGATTAATGAAAAACTGTTTTTT; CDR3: CASSQDRINEKLFF
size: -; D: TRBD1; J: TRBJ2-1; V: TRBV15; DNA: TGTGCCACCAGCCGCCGTGGGACAGGGGCCAACAATGAGCAGTTCTTC; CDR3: CATSRRGTGANNEQFF
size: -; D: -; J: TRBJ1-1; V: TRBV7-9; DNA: TGTGCCAGCCAACAGACGGCGAACACTGAAGCTTTCTTT; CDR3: CASQQTANTEAFF
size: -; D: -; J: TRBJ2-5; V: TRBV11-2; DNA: TGTGCCAGCAGCAGAGCGGTGCAAGAGGCCCAGTACTTC; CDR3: CASSRAVQEAQYF
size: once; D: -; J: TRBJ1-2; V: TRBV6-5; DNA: TGTGCCAGCAGTACGCTACAGGGAAACTATGGCTACACCTTC; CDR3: CASSTLQGNYGYTF
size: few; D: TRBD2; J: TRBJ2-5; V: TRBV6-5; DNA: TGTGCCAGCAGTCCGGGACTAGAGGGGACCCAGTACTTC; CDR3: CASSPGLEGTQYF
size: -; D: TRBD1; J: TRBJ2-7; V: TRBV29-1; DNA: TGCAGCGTACCGGGACAGGGCTACGAGCAGTACTTC; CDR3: CSVPGQGYEQYF
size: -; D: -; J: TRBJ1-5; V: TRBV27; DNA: TGTGCCAGCAGTTATGAGGGGTTGGGAAACCAGCCCCAGCATTTT; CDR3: CASSYEGLGNQPQHF
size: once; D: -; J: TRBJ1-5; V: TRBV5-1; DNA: TGCGCCAGCAGCCCCTCAGGGCCGGATCAGCCCCAGCATTTT; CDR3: CASSPSGPDQPQHF
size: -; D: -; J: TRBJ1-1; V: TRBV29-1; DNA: TGCAGCGTTCACAGACTCATGAACACTGAAGCTTTCTTT; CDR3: CSVHRLMNTEAFF
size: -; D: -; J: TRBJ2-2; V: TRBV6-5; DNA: TGTGCAACCTCCCTCTGGACCGGGGAGCTGTTTTTT; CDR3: CATSLWTGELFF
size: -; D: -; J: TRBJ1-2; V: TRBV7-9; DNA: TGTGCCAGCAGCTACGGACCGGATTCTGATGGCTACACCTTC; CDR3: CASSYGPDSDGYTF
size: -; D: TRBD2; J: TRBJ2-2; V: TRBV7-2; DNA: TGTGCCAGCAGCTTAGCTAGCGGGGGGGTCACCGGGGAGCTGTTTTTT; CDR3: CASSLASGGVTGELFF
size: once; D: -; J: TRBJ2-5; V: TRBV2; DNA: TGTGCCAGCAGTACTAGCTGGGAGACCCAGTACTTC; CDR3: CASSTSWETQYF
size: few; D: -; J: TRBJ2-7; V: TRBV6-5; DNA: TGTGCCAGCAGTTACCAGACGGGGAGCTCCTACGAGCAGTACTTC; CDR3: CASSYQTGSSYEQYF
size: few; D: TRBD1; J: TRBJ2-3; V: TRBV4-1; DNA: TGCGCCAGCAGCGCACCGGGACAGGGTACGGATACGCAGTATTTT; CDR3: CASSAPGQGTDTQYF
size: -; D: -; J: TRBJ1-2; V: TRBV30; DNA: TGTGCCTGGAGCGGGCAGGGGTATGGCTACACCTTC; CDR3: CAWSGQGYGYTF
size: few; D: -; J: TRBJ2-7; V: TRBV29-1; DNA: TGCAGCGTCCAACAGAGCTCCTACGAGCAGTACTTC; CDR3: CSVQQSSYEQYF
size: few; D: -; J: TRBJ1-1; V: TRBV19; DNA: TGTGCCAGTAGTCTTGTCGCCTCGACAGTGAACACTGAAGCTTTCTTT; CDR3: CASSLVASTVNTEAFF
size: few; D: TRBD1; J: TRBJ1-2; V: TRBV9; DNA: TGTGCCAGCAGCGTAGCCGGGACAGGGTCCTATGGCTACACCTTC; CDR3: CASSVAGTGSYGYTF
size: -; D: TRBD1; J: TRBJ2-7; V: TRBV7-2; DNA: TGTGCCAGCAGCTCGGACAGGGTTAAGTACTACGAGCAGTACTTC; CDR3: CASSSDRVKYYEQYF
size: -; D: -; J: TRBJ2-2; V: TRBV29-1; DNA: TGCAGCGTTGGGGGACGGCGGACCGGGGAGCTGTTTTTT; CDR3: CSVGGRRTGELFF
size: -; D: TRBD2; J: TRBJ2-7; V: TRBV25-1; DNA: TGTGCCAGCAGTAAACTAGCGGGGGAACGTGAGCAGTACTTC; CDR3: CASSKLAGEREQYF
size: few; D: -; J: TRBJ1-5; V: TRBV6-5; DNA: TGTGCCAGCAGCCATAATAGCAATCAGCCCCAGCATTTT; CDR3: CASSHNSNQPQHF
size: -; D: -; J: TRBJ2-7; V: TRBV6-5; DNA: TGTGCCAGCAGTACCGGGCTCTACGAGCAGTACTTC; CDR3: CASSTGLYEQYF
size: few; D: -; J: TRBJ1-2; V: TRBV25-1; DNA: TGTGCCAGCAGTGATTCGGGTGCAGTTCCTGGCTACACCTTC; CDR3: CASSDSGAVPGYTF
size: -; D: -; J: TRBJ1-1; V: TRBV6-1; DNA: TGTGCCAGCAACGAACGGGGGGGTTGGACTGAAGCTTTCTTT; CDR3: CASNERGGWTEAFF
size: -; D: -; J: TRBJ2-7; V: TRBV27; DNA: TGTGCCAGCAGTTTTGCCGTCACCTACGAGCAGTACTTC; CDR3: CASSFAVTYEQYF
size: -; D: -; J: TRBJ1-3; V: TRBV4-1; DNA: TGCGCCAGCAGCCAAGGTCGCGAATCTGGAAACACCATATATTTT; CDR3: CASSQGRESGNTIYF